The 21 T cell receptor beta chains given below trace back to one sample, sequenced in a study of blood T cell repertoires in COVID-19. Sequencing was performed with immunoSEQ multiplex PCR; in TCRdb, only in-frame clones are kept and a portion is missing. Of roughly 43,000 clones listed, approximately 85% are singletons. Sequencing was carried out using peripheral blood. The receptor set was obtained from a woman in her 70s in a cohort sampled during active COVID-19.

The CDR3 spells CASSFLAVTGELFF. CDR3 DNA: TGTGCCAGCAGCTTTCTAGCGGTCACCGGGGAGCTGTTTTTT. V is TRBV7-2 and J is TRBJ2-2, with 7 bases identical to TRBD2. The germline V gene encodes CDR1 SGHTA and CDR2 FQGNSA. The CDR3 contains 14 residues. Trimming took 3 bases from V and 4 from J; bases not matched to a gene: 2.

The gene calls are TRBV5-5 and TRBJ1-1, with D possibly being TRBD1 (6 bases). CDR3 size: 14 residues. Germline V gene lookup returns CDR1 SGHKS and CDR2 YYEKEE (reference sequence). V lost 3 bases, J lost 1 base, and 10 bases lay in between. The CDR3 protein is CASSSTRGNTEAFF. The CDR3 nucleotides are TGTGCCAGCAGCTCAACCAGGGGGAACACTGAAGCTTTCTTT.

Here the CDR3 reads CASSIRGSGNTIYF. DNA for the CDR3: TGTGCCAGTAGTATTCGGGGCTCTGGAAACACCATATATTTT. The chain employs TRBV19 and TRBJ1-3, with unresolved D. The germline V gene encodes CDR1 LNHDA and CDR2 SQIVND (reference sequence). The CDR3 sequence is 14 residues long. V was shortened by 3 bases and J by 0 bases, with 6 bases between the two germline ends.

The chain carries TRBV28 and TRBJ2-4; 8 bases align to TRBD2. The CDR3 contains 15 residues. Unmatched junction bases numbered 12, after V lost 7 bases and J lost 7 bases. Germline CDR1 and CDR2: MDHEN and SYDVKM. CDR3 DNA: TGTGCCAGCACTCGCCCCGGACTAGCACTTAACATTCAGTACTTC. Its protein product is CASTRPGLALNIQYF.

CDR3 in amino acids: CAWSGQYNEQFF. CDR3 bases: TGTGCCTGGAGTGGGCAATACAATGAGCAGTTCTTC. The genes are TRBV30 and TRBJ2-1; no reliable D call. The CDR3 loop spans 12 amino acids. V was shortened by 1 base and J by 4 bases, with 5 bases between the two germline ends. Germline V gene lookup returns CDR1 GTSNPN and CDR2 SVGIG (reference sequence).

The chain has TRBV29-1 and TRBJ2-1; TRBD2 matches 8 bases. Germline V gene sequence: CDR1 SQVTM, CDR2 ANQGSEA. This CDR3 comprises 13 residues. V was clipped by 4 bases and J by 5 bases; unmatched bases: 4. The CDR3 DNA reads TGCAGCGTTGCGAGCGGGGGAAACAATGAGCAGTTCTTC. This translates into CSVASGGNNEQFF.

This CDR3 reads CASSPGQGTSSGRTGELFF. DNA of the CDR3: TGTGCCAGCAGTCCGGGACAGGGGACCTCTAGCGGGAGGACCGGGGAGCTGTTTTTT. The J gene is TRBJ2-2, the V gene TRBV28, with D perhaps matching TRBD2 (11 bases). Looked up from germline, CDR1 is MDHEN and CDR2 is SYDVKM. The ends were cut back, 5 bases at V and 5 bases at J, with 27 bases in the middle. The CDR3 sequence is 19 residues long.

V usage is TRBV6-5 and J usage is TRBJ2-7; tentatively, D is TRBD1 (6 bases). The CDR3 contains 12 residues. The V and J ends lost 6 bases and 7 bases respectively, with 13 bases between them. In germline, CDR1 is MNHEY, CDR2 SVGAGI. The CDR3 DNA is TGTGCCAGCAGCGGACAGTCCTGGGAGCAGTACTTC. It codes for CASSGQSWEQYF.

The CDR3 is CASSLGAGGETGELFF. The CDR3 DNA reads as TGTGCCAGCAGTTTAGGGGCAGGGGGCGAAACCGGGGAGCTGTTTTTT. The rearrangement uses TRBV28 and TRBJ2-2; 8 nucleotides match TRBD1. CDR3 length equals 16 residues. Germline CDR1 and CDR2: MDHEN and SYDVKM. V gave up 2 bases and J gave up 5 bases; unmatched junction bases: 7.

This clone was found once. The gene calls are TRBV4-2 and TRBJ2-5; 8 bases map to TRBD1. Germline lookup yields CDR1 LGHNA and CDR2 YNFKEQ. The ends lost 1 base at V and 3 bases at J; junction bases unmatched: 4. The CDR3 has 15 amino acids. The CDR3 loop reads CASSQGAGGEETQYF. The CDR3 nucleotides read TGTGCCAGCAGCCAAGGAGCAGGGGGCGAAGAGACCCAGTACTTC.

This chain links TRBV7-9 with TRBJ2-1, with 9 positions matching TRBD2. Trimming took 5 bases from V and 7 from J; bases not matched to a gene: 9. Germline V CDR1 and CDR2: SEHNR, FQNEAQ (reference sequence). This CDR3 comprises 15 residues. CDR3 sequence: CASSPTASGNNEQFF. DNA of the CDR3: TGTGCCAGCAGCCCCACGGCTAGCGGGAATAATGAGCAGTTCTTC.

The genes are TRBV5-4 and TRBJ1-2, with 8 bases that match TRBD1. There are 15 residues in the CDR3. After removal of 1 base from V and 1 base from J, the junction contained 3 bases not matched to a gene. Germline values: CDR1 SGHNT, CDR2 YYREEE (reference sequence). Written as DNA, the CDR3 is TGTGCCAGCAGCTTGCAGGGGGCTATTAACTATGGCTACACCTTC. It specifies CASSLQGAINYGYTF.

This chain connects TRBV7-9 to TRBJ2-5; 7 bases are a match to TRBD1. The V gene end was trimmed by 4 bases and the J gene end by 6 bases; junction bases not matched to a gene: 11. Germline V lookup: CDR1 SEHNR, CDR2 FQNEAQ (reference sequence). The CDR3 extends over 15 amino acids. CDR3 sequence: CASSSWTGGEKTQYF. The DNA of the CDR3 is TGTGCCAGCAGCTCTTGGACAGGTGGGGAAAAGACCCAGTACTTC. The full variable domain, in which reference TRBV7-9 and TRBJ2-5 provide the parts outside the CDR3, is DTGVSQNPRHKITKRGQNVTFRCDPISEHNRLYWYRQTLGQGPEFLTYFQNEAQLEKSRLLSDRFSAERPKGSFSTLEIQRTEQGDSAMYLCASSSWTGGEKTQYFGPGTRLLVL.

The CDR3 DNA is TGTGCCAGCAGCTTAGCGTTAGCGGGAGGGAGCTCCTACGAGCAGTACTTC. This sequence encodes CASSLALAGGSSYEQYF. V and J are TRBV7-2 and TRBJ2-7; 11 positions agree with TRBD2. The CDR3 contains 17 residues. Germline CDR1 is SGHTA and CDR2 is FQGNSA. The J segment lost 0 bases and the V segment lost 0 bases, leaving 4 bases of the junction unmatched. Together with reference TRBV7-2 and TRBJ2-7, the CDR3 gives the full variable domain: GAGVSQSPSNKVTEKGKDVELRCDPISGHTALYWYRQSLGQGLEFLIYFQGNSAPDKSGLPSDRFSAERTGGSVSTLTIQRTQQEDSAVYLCASSLALAGGSSYEQYFGPGTRLTVT.

The chain recombines TRBV19 with TRBJ1-5; perhaps TRBD1 as D (5 bases). The germline gives CDR1 LNHDA, CDR2 SQIVND (reference sequence). This CDR3 has 15 amino acids. V was trimmed by 5 bases and J by 0 bases, leaving 11 bases between them. As DNA, the CDR3 is TGTGCCAGTAGTGACAGCTGGGGTAGCAATCAGCCCCAGCATTTT. As protein: CASSDSWGSNQPQHF.

This clone was picked up one time. This chain connects TRBV11-2 to TRBJ2-3, with TRBD1 identical over 7 bases. J lost 4 bases, V lost 5 bases, and 6 bases had no gene match. The CDR3 contains 14 residues. Germline V gives CDR1 SGHAT, CDR2 FQNNGV. In nucleotides, the CDR3 is TGTGCCAGCAGCCCTAGACAGGGTTCAGATACGCAGTATTTT. As protein: CASSPRQGSDTQYF.

This sequence joins TRBV29-1 and TRBJ2-2; 9 nucleotides align to TRBD1. V lost 7 bases, J lost 6 bases, and 12 bases stayed unmatched. CDR1 SQVTM and CDR2 ANQGSEA come from the germline V gene. There are 15 residues in the CDR3. The CDR3 loop reads CSGKRGTGRAGELFF. CDR3 in DNA: TGCAGCGGAAAGCGCGGGACAGGGAGGGCCGGGGAGCTGTTTTTT.

The genes are TRBV2 and TRBJ1-6, with D tentatively TRBD1 (6 bases). The length of the CDR3 is 15 residues. Trimming took off 3 bases at V and 7 bases at J, with 13 bases between the two ends. The germline gives CDR1 SNHLY, CDR2 FYNNEI. The CDR3 DNA follows: TGTGCCAGCAGTGAGTCCACAGGGACCAATTCACCCCTCCACTTT. Its protein product is CASSESTGTNSPLHF.

This chain joins TRBV5-6 and TRBJ2-2; TRBD1 matches 7 bases. The germline V gene has CDR1 SGHDT and CDR2 YYEEEE. The CDR3 totals 14 residues. The V and J ends lost 3 bases and 6 bases, in that order; junction bases with no gene match: 5. CDR3 nucleotide sequence: TGTGCCAGCAGCTCCCTGACAGGGCCCGGGGAGCTGTTTTTT. This codes for CASSSLTGPGELFF.

The chain's CDR3 is CASRPGTSGTLSSYNEQFF. CDR3 sequence (DNA): TGTGCCAGCAGACCCGGGACTAGCGGGACCTTGAGCTCCTACAATGAGCAGTTCTTC. The chain uses TRBV14 and TRBJ2-1, with 13 bases lining up with TRBD2. With V trimmed by 6 bases and J by 0 bases, 11 bases remained unmatched. This CDR3 has 19 residues. Germline CDR1 is SGHDN and CDR2 is FVKESK.

The chain carries TRBV11-2 and TRBJ2-5; tentatively, D is TRBD2 (5 bases). Trimming pared 5 bases from V and 4 bases from J, leaving 17 bases between. This CDR3 comprises 15 residues. The germline V gene encodes CDR1 SGHAT and CDR2 FQNNGV. CDR3 protein: CASSPSSGIRETQYF. CDR3 in DNA: TGTGCCAGCAGCCCTTCCTCCGGGATACGAGAGACCCAGTACTTC. The full variable domain, with the rest looked up from reference TRBV11-2 and TRBJ2-5, is EAGVAQSPRYKIIEKRQSVAFWCNPISGHATLYWYQQILGQGPKLLIQFQNNGVVDDSQLPKDRFSAERLKGVDSTLKIQPAKLEDSAVYLCASSPSSGIRETQYFGPGTRLLVL.